Presented here are 8 T cell receptor beta chains from one specimen sequenced in a study of immune evolution from preneoplasia to lung adenocarcinoma (dated by TCRdb to about 2021). Library prep was done by the immunoSEQ multiplex PCR assay. TCRdb holds this immuneACCESS table with in-frame rearrangements only. Some clones are missing; in checked studies, unresolved V genes explain under half, and the rest has no known cause. Within this sample are about 5,700 clones, with over 75% of them counted one time only. Of the sample, around 14% falls within the top ten clones. The source material was FFPE adjacent normal lung tissue. Receptor source: a person aged 70 to 80 with lung adenocarcinoma.

V usage is TRBV2 and J usage is TRBJ1-3; D remains unclear. The CDR3 covers 13 residues. CDR1 and CDR2 (germline): SNHLY, FYNNEI. V was cut by 4 bases and J by 0 bases, with 4 bases left in between. The CDR3 loop is CASSGSSGNTIYF. Here the CDR3 DNA reads TGTGCCAGCAGTGGTAGCTCTGGAAACACCATATATTTT.

The chain is built from TRBV5-6 and TRBJ2-5; D might be TRBD2 (6 bases). The V gene lost 0 bases and the J gene lost 4 bases, with 16 bases spanning the gap. In germline, CDR1 is SGHDT, CDR2 YYEEEE. The CDR3 is 16 amino acids. The DNA for the CDR3 is TGTGCCAGCAGCTTGGTGGGGGGTTTGGGAGGAGAGACCCAGTACTTC. Amino acid sequence: CASSLVGGLGGETQYF.

This chain connects TRBV10-3 to TRBJ1-4, with 7 bases matching TRBD1. Trimming cost V 6 bases and J 6 bases; bases outside gene matches: 4. The germline V gene encodes CDR1 ENHRY and CDR2 SYGVKD. The CDR3 length is 13 residues. This chain's CDR3 is CAIRDRIDEKLFF. The CDR3 DNA reads TGTGCCATCAGGGACAGGATTGATGAAAAACTGTTTTTT.

The chain couples TRBV28 to TRBJ1-5, with D uncertain. The CDR3 runs 16 residues. The V end was cut by 6 bases, the J end by 1 base, with 16 bases between. Germline CDR1 MDHEN, CDR2 SYDVKM. The CDR3 here is CASSLPGVKSNQPQHF. In DNA form, the CDR3 reads TGTGCCAGCAGCTTGCCGGGAGTCAAGAGCAATCAGCCCCAGCATTTT.

The chain combines TRBV5-1 with TRBJ1-4; D may be TRBD1 (5 bases). This CDR3 is 15 amino acids long. CDR1 SGHRS and CDR2 YFSETQ come from the germline V gene. V lost 4 bases and J lost 6, with 16 bases in between. The CDR3 DNA follows: TGCGCCAGCAGCCCCGGGGGGGGAGCGGATGAAAAACTGTTTTTT. It codes for CASSPGGGADEKLFF.

The V and J genes are TRBV7-9 and TRBJ2-1, with D possibly being TRBD2 (5 bases). The CDR3 has 15 residues. Deletions cut 7 bases from V and 3 bases from J, with 16 bases between. From germline, CDR1 is SEHNR and CDR2 FQNEAQ (reference sequence). CDR3 sequence (DNA): TGTGCCAGCAACGAGAGGGCTAGTAACTACAATGAGCAGTTCTTC. Translation: CASNERASNYNEQFF.

CDR3 bases: TGCGCCAGCAGGGACCGAGACAGGGGGGGGGACACTGAAGCTTTCTTT. It is translated as CASRDRDRGGDTEAFF. The J gene is TRBJ1-1, the V gene TRBV4-1, with 9 nucleotides matching TRBD1. V shed 6 bases, J shed 3 bases, and the junction held 11 bases outside the gene matches. Germline CDR1 reads MGHRA; CDR2 reads YSYEKL. The CDR3 extends over 16 amino acids.

This chain links TRBV4-1 with TRBJ1-1; possible D gene TRBD1, 5 bases. Germline values: CDR1 MGHRA, CDR2 YSYEKL. Between the trimmed V and J ends, which lost 6 bases and 9 bases, there was a span of 23 bases. The CDR3 covers 15 residues. The CDR3 here is CASSPESKVGGKAFF. In nucleotides, the CDR3 is TGCGCCAGCAGTCCCGAATCCAAAGTTGGGGGAAAAGCTTTCTTT.